This TCR beta chain is drawn from a study of beta chain features in type 1 diabetes. Notes on the study in general: Researchers report that Type 1 diabetes patients had moderately but significantly shorter TCRB CDR3s across all four CD4+ subsets.

Reverse transcription of all isolated RNA meant that expressed TCRB transcripts were sequenced. Sequencing used immunoSEQ multiplex PCR; TCRdb keeps in-frame clones, though not all of them. The table records around 310,000 clones, about 14% of them present only once. Only a few counts were recorded for this clone. Its target is unknown. Germline trimming cut 6 bases from V and 9 bases from J; bases unmatched to any gene: 13. Germline CDR1 and CDR2: SGHAT and FQNNGV. The CDR3 totals 17 residues. A CD45RO/CCR7/CD25/CD127/CD95/CD27 panel sorted naive, central memory, regulatory and stem cell-like memory CD4+ cells.

V usage is TRBV11-2 and J usage is TRBJ2-1, with 14 nucleotides matching TRBD2. This clonotype was obtained from a woman between 18 and 29 years old with type 1 diabetes. Material for sequencing was naive CD4+ T cells from blood. The CDR3 protein is CASRPTPGLAGVSEQFF. CDR3 nucleotides: TGTGCCAGCAGACCGACCCCGGGACTAGCGGGAGTGAGTGAGCAGTTCTTC.